This TCR beta chain originates from a study of naive and memory T cell subsets. General study findings and limits: The RNA method is potentially sensitive to activation and differentiation changes.

RNA was extracted from around 2.5 ml of whole blood of healthy adults. The library had UMIs added by 3' ligation of an oligonucleotide to TCR cDNA. Unsorted total RNA, about 1 to 1000 ng, was DNase treated before reverse transcription. Germline assignment: CDR1 LGHDT and CDR2 YNNKEL (reference sequence). The CDR3 is made up of 14 amino acids. V was clipped by 6 bases and J by 5 bases, with 13 bases between them. There are many counts of this clonotype. Its antigen is unidentified. Reverse transcription of blood and skin TCR RNA was primed at alpha and beta constant regions. Four PCR rounds used nested alpha and beta constant region primers plus the SP2 primer. One entry per CDR3 protein results from TCRdb running MiXCR on the 5' RACE reads. The repertoire holds about 22,000 distinct CDR3 sequences, 3.5% to 5% seen once, with approximately 8% in the top ten.

The genes are TRBV3-1 and TRBJ2-2; D unresolved. This clonotype was obtained from a male donor in good health. The CDR3 is CASRDPQKTGELFF. The CDR3 bases are TGTGCCAGCAGAGACCCTCAAAAAACCGGGGAGCTGTTTTTT.